This T cell receptor (beta chain) was found in a study of beta chain features in type 1 diabetes. The CDR3 totals 15 residues. The germline V gene has CDR1 KGHSH and CDR2 LQKENI. Trimming cost V 3 bases and J 0 bases, with 9 bases left between them. TCRB transcripts that were expressed got sequenced, as all of the isolated RNA had been reverse transcribed. Libraries were prepared by immunoSEQ multiplex PCR; TCRdb keeps only in-frame clonotypes and omits some of them. The repertoire holds hundreds of thousands of clones, with roughly 15% as singletons. V usage is TRBV18 and J usage is TRBJ1-5; TRBD1 is a possible D gene (5 bases). The sequence came from a man in his late teens or twenties in good health. The sequencing sample was made of naive CD4+ T cells from blood. Here the CDR3 DNA reads TGTGCCAGCTCACCGATGGACAATAGCAATCAGCCCCAGCATTTT. It is translated as CASSPMDNSNQPQHF.